This is a list of T cell receptor beta chains from one sample in a study of blood T cell repertoires in COVID-19. Sequencing used immunoSEQ multiplex PCR; TCRdb keeps in-frame clones, though not all of them. The sample has around 99,000 clones, 88% seen once. The source material was peripheral blood. The receptors stem from a man aged 50 to 59 with active or convalescent COVID-19. The CDR3 runs from the conserved cysteine through the conserved F or W. D genes are given only for firm matches. Size is omitted from some rows. Given values are once, few, many or a class for expanded clones.

v_gene	abundance	j_gene	d_gene	CDR3aa	CDR3nt
TRBV5-6	-	TRBJ1-6	TRBD1	CASSRDRGISSPLHF	TGTGCCAGCAGCCGGGACAGGGGGATAAGTTCACCCCTCCACTTT
TRBV11-2	-	TRBJ2-5	TRBD1	CASSDRTGFDQETQYF	TGTGCCAGCAGCGACCGGACAGGATTTGACCAGGAGACCCAGTACTTC
TRBV27	-	TRBJ2-1	TRBD2	CASSPRHRLAGGNEQFF	TGTGCCAGCAGTCCCCGACACCGACTAGCGGGAGGTAATGAGCAGTTCTTC
TRBV19	-	TRBJ1-5	TRBD1	CASSTMTGVGQPQHF	TGTGCCAGTAGTACAATGACAGGGGTGGGGCAGCCCCAGCATTTT
TRBV21-1	-	TRBJ2-2	-	CASSRRKLRVCPPGELFF	TGTGCCAGCAGCAGACGGAAATTACGGGTCTGCCCGCCCGGGGAGCTGTTTTTT
TRBV14	-	TRBJ1-2	-	CASSRETYGYTF	TGTGCCAGCAGCCGCGAAACTTATGGCTACACCTTC
TRBV19	-	TRBJ1-1	-	CASSMGGREEAFF	TGTGCCAGTAGTATGGGGGGGCGCGAGGAAGCTTTCTTT
TRBV4-1	-	TRBJ1-1	TRBD1	CASSAPGQTNTEAFF	TGCGCCAGCAGCGCCCCGGGACAGACAAACACTGAAGCTTTCTTT
TRBV7-9	-	TRBJ1-6	TRBD1	CASSSQTGLSPLHF	TGTGCCAGCAGCTCCCAGACAGGGCTGTCACCCCTCCACTTT
TRBV5-4	-	TRBJ2-7	-	CASSSDTGYEQYF	TGTGCCAGCAGCTCAGATACAGGGTACGAGCAGTACTTC
TRBV19	few	TRBJ2-2	TRBD2	CASSPPGLADTGELFF	TGTGCCAGTAGCCCACCGGGACTAGCGGACACCGGGGAGCTGTTTTTT
TRBV3-1/TRBV3-2	-	TRBJ1-2	-	CASSQEGHGTRNGYTF	TGTGCCAGCAGCCAAGAGGGGCACGGGACTAGGAATGGCTACACCTTC
TRBV6-5	-	TRBJ2-2	TRBD1	CASSPGQFDTGELFF	TGTGCCAGCAGCCCGGGACAGTTCGACACCGGGGAGCTGTTTTTT
TRBV21-1	-	TRBJ1-4	-	CASSQYRTGEDRTNEKLFF	TGTGCCAGCAGCCAATACAGGACAGGGGAGGATCGGACTAATGAAAAACTGTTTTTT
TRBV18	-	TRBJ1-1	-	CASSLTRETNTEAFF	TGTGCCAGCTCACTTACAAGGGAGACGAACACTGAAGCTTTCTTT
TRBV28	-	TRBJ1-5	TRBD1	CASSTLGQGNQPQHF	TGTGCCAGCAGTACCCTGGGACAGGGTAATCAGCCCCAGCATTTT
TRBV11-2	-	TRBJ2-1	TRBD1	CASSLDRANEQFF	TGTGCCAGCAGCCTGGACAGGGCCAATGAGCAGTTCTTC
TRBV5-6	-	TRBJ2-5	-	CASSSGGVQGGETQYF	TGTGCCAGCAGCTCCGGAGGAGTTCAAGGCGGCGAGACCCAGTACTTC
TRBV3-1/TRBV3-2	-	TRBJ1-1	-	CASSQARGPFEAFF	TGTGCCAGCAGCCAAGCCAGGGGACCTTTTGAAGCTTTCTTT
TRBV7-9	-	TRBJ1-2	-	CASSLEREGYTF	TGTGCCAGCAGCTTAGAGCGGGAAGGCTACACCTTC
TRBV30	-	TRBJ1-1	-	CAWRGDIVRAFF	TGTGCCTGGAGGGGGGACATCGTAAGGGCTTTCTTT
TRBV5-5	-	TRBJ1-1	-	CASSLLGNTEAFF	TGTGCCAGCAGCTTGCTCGGTAACACTGAAGCTTTCTTT
TRBV3-1/TRBV3-2	-	TRBJ2-1	-	CASSQSSSYNEQFF	TGTGCCAGCAGCCAATCCAGCTCCTACAATGAGCAGTTCTTC
TRBV5-4	-	TRBJ2-1	TRBD2	CASSPGLAGAYNEQFF	TGTGCCAGCAGCCCTGGTCTAGCGGGGGCCTACAATGAGCAGTTCTTC
TRBV14	once	TRBJ1-1	-	CASSQESGRGEAFF	TGTGCCAGCAGCCAAGAATCGGGGCGGGGTGAAGCTTTCTTT
TRBV30	-	TRBJ1-5	-	CAWSVRGLQPQHF	TGTGCCTGGAGTGTACGGGGTCTTCAGCCCCAGCATTTT
TRBV24-1	-	TRBJ2-7	TRBD2	CATSDAGTSGAYEQYF	TGTGCCACCAGTGACGCCGGGACTAGCGGAGCCTACGAGCAGTACTTC
TRBV6-2/TRBV6-3	-	TRBJ2-5	TRBD2	CASNPGLALLTSETQYF	TGTGCCAGCAACCCGGGACTAGCCCTACTCACGTCGGAGACCCAGTACTTC
TRBV6-6	-	TRBJ1-2	-	CASSTEYGYTF	TGTGCCAGCTCGACAGAATATGGCTACACCTTC
TRBV28	-	TRBJ1-6	-	CASSLGAGNSPLHF	TGTGCCAGCAGTTTAGGGGCAGGGAATTCACCCCTCCACTTT
TRBV7-8	-	TRBJ2-7	-	CASSSPRGSSYEQYF	TGTGCCAGCAGCTCCCCAAGGGGCAGCTCCTACGAGCAGTACTTC